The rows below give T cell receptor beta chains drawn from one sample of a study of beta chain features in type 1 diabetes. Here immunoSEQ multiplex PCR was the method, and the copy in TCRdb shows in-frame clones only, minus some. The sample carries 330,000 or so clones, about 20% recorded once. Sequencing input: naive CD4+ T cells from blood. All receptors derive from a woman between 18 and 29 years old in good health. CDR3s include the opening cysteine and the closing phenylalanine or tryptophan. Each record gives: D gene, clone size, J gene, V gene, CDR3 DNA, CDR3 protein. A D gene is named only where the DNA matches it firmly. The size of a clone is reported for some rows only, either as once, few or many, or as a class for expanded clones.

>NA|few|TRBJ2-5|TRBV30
TGTGCCTGGAAACCGGTCGTGGAGACCCAGTACTTC
CAWKPVVETQYF
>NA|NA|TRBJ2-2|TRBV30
TGTGCCTGGAGTGGCGGGACGAACACCGGGGAGCTGTTTTTT
CAWSGGTNTGELFF
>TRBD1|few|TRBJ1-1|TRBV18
TGTGCCAGCTCACCGGTGAGGGACAGGAGATACACTGAAGCTTTCTTT
CASSPVRDRRYTEAFF
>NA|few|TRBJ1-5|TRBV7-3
TGTGCCAGCAGCTTAGAGAGCAATCAGCCCCAGCATTTT
CASSLESNQPQHF
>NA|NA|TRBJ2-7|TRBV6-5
TGTGCCAGCAGTTACTCCCGGGGTCCCTACGAGCAGTACTTC
CASSYSRGPYEQYF
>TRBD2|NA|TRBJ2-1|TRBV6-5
TGTGCCAGCAGTTACTCTCGCGGGAGAGGTTACAATGAGCAGTTCTTC
CASSYSRGRGYNEQFF
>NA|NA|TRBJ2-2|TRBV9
TGTGCCAGCAGCGTAGGGCAGGGTGGCGGGGAGCTGTTTTTT
CASSVGQGGGELFF
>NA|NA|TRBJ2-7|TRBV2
TGTGCCAGCACGGGGACACCTAGGGAGCAGTACTTC
CASTGTPREQYF
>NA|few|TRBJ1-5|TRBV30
TGTGCCTGGAGTGTAGGTGTATCAGGTTCCAATCAGCCCCAGCATTTT
CAWSVGVSGSNQPQHF
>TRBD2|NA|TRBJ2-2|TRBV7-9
TGTGCCAGCAGCTTAGAGTCGGGCGGGAGAAGAAACACCGGGGAGCTGTTTTTT
CASSLESGGRRNTGELFF
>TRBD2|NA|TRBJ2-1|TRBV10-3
TGTGCCATCAGTGACATAGCGGGAGAAAACAATGAGCAGTTCTTC
CAISDIAGENNEQFF
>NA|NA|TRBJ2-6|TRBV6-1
TGTGCCAGCAGGGTAACAGGGACTGGGGCCAACGTCCTGACTTTC
CASRVTGTGANVLTF
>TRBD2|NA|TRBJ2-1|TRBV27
TGTGCCAGCTCGGGACTAGCGGGAGGACCTATACAGTTCTTC
CASSGLAGGPIQFF
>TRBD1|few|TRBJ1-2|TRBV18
TGTGCCAGCTCACCAAGCACAGGGGATTCCTACGGCTACACCTTC
CASSPSTGDSYGYTF
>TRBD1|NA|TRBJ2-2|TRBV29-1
TGCAGCGTGATCCGGGGACAGGGTACAGGGAACACCGGGGAGCTGTTTTTT
CSVIRGQGTGNTGELFF
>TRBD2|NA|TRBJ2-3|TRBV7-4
TGTGCCGGCAGCTTAGGAGGACTAGCGGAAAACACAGATACGCAGTATTTT
CAGSLGGLAENTDTQYF
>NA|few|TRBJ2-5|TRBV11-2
TGTGCCAGCAGCTTAGTCCTACTACAAGAGACCCAGTACTTC
CASSLVLLQETQYF
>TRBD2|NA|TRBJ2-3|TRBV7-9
TGTGCCAGCAGCCCGCGGGGGTCTAGCACAGATACGCAGTATTTT
CASSPRGSSTDTQYF
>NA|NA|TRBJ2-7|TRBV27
TGTGCCAGCAGTTTGGGGGACAAACCCTACGAGCAGTACTTC
CASSLGDKPYEQYF
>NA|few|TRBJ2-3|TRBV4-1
TGCGCCAGCAGCCTACTAACAGATACGCAGTATTTT
CASSLLTDTQYF
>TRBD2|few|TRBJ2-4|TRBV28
TGTGCCAGCCGGGGGGGGTGGGAAAACATTCAGTACTTC
CASRGGWENIQYF
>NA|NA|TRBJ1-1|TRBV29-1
TGCAGCGTGGGGGTACAGGGTAGGGTTGGCACTGAAGCTTTCTTT
CSVGVQGRVGTEAFF
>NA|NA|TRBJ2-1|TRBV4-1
TGCGCCAGCAGCCAATTTGGGGGGAATGAGCAGTTCTTC
CASSQFGGNEQFF
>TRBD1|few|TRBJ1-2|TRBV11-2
TGTGCCAGCAGCTTAGGCCAGGGGGCCTATGGCTACACCTTC
CASSLGQGAYGYTF
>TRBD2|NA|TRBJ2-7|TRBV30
TGTGCCTGGAGTGTAGCGGGGGGCTCCTACGAGCAGTACTTC
CAWSVAGGSYEQYF
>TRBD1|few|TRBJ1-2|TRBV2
TGTGCCAGCAGTGAAGAACAGGGGGCGGATGGCTACACCTTC
CASSEEQGADGYTF
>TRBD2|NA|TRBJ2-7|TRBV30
TGTGCCTGGAGGAGGGGACTAGCGGGTAATGAGCAGTACTTC
CAWRRGLAGNEQYF
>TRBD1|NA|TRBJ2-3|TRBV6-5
TGTGCCAGCAGCCATCCGGGACAGGGGACAGATACGCAGTATTTT
CASSHPGQGTDTQYF
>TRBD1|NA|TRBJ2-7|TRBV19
TGTGCCAGTTCTCCGGGACAGGGGATCGACGAGCAGTACTTC
CASSPGQGIDEQYF
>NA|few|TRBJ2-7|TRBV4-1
TGCGCCAGCAGCCAAGAAAGAGGATTTAACGAGCAGTACTTC
CASSQERGFNEQYF
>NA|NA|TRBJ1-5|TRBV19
TGTGCCAGTAGTATAAAGGAGTATCAGCCCCAGCATTTT
CASSIKEYQPQHF
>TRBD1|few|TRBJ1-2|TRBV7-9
TGTGCCAGCAGCTTAGGACAGGGGGCAGAAAATGGCTACACCTTC
CASSLGQGAENGYTF
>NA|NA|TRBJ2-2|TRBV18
TGTGCCAGCTCACCCTCGGGGTTGAACACCGGGGAGCTGTTTTTT
CASSPSGLNTGELFF
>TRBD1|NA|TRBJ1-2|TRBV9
TGTGCCAGCAGCCTCCGGACAGGGACGTATGGCTACACCTTC
CASSLRTGTYGYTF
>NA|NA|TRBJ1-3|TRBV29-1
TGCAGCGTTGAAGATCGGAGAGGGCGCTCTGGAAACACCATATATTTT
CSVEDRRGRSGNTIYF
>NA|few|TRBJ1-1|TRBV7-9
TGTGCCAGCAGCCGCATGGGGACTTTTGAAGCTTTCTTT
CASSRMGTFEAFF
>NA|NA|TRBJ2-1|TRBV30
TGTGCCTGGAGTGGGCAAACCTACAATGAGCAGTTCTTC
CAWSGQTYNEQFF
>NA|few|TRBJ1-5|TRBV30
TGTGCCTGGAGTTTCGGTAGCAATCAGCCCCAGCATTTT
CAWSFGSNQPQHF
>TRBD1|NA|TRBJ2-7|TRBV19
TGTGCCTCCCAGGGGACAGGGCCCTCCTACGAGCAGTACTTC
CASQGTGPSYEQYF
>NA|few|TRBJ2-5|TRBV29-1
TGCAGCGTTGAAAGGGGGGGAGAGACCCAGTACTTC
CSVERGGETQYF
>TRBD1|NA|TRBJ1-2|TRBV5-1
TGCGCCAGCAGCCCTACGACAGGGGCGTTTACTAACTATGGCTACACCTTC
CASSPTTGAFTNYGYTF
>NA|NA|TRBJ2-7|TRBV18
TGTGCCAGCTCACCACCGGACACCTACGAGCAGTACTTC
CASSPPDTYEQYF
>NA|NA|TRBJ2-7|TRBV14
TGTGCCAGCAGCCCGACAGGTGGGATCAAGCAGTACTTC
CASSPTGGIKQYF
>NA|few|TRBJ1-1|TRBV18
TGTGCCAGCTCACGGGAGGAAAACACTGAAGCTTTCTTT
CASSREENTEAFF